The 30 T cell receptor beta chains presented below share a single source sample, sequenced in a study of CD8+ T cells in alopecia areata. The authors extracted RNA and reverse transcribed it into cDNA as the sequencing template. Using immunoSEQ multiplex PCR, the repertoire was profiled, and TCRdb retains in-frame clones only, with some absent. The sample yields approximately 280,000 clones, about three fifths seen once. Treatment noted: oral pan-JAK inhibitor, 5-10 mg twice daily. The source was CD4+ T cells sorted from blood, collected at week 24, from a patient treated with tofacitinib. Source of these receptors: a human donor with alopecia areata.

The rearrangement uses TRBV30 and TRBJ1-2, with 8 bases lining up with TRBD1. After removal of 3 bases from V and 7 bases from J, the junction contained 13 bases not matched to a gene. This CDR3 spans 15 amino acids. Germline lookup yields CDR1 GTSNPN and CDR2 SVGIG (reference sequence). The CDR3 DNA reads TGTGCCTGGAGGACAGGGGCCGCTCTGGGGCGTGGCTACACCTTC. Its protein product is CAWRTGAALGRGYTF.

This chain connects TRBV4-2 to TRBJ1-2; 9 bases are shared with TRBD1. V trimming: 3 bases; J trimming: 2 bases; junction bases outside the gene matches: 7. The germline CDR1 and CDR2 sequences are LGHNA and YNFKEQ. The CDR3 runs to 16 residues. This CDR3 reads CASSQSGTGSNYGYTF. In DNA, the CDR3 is TGTGCCAGCAGCCAGTCCGGGACAGGGAGCAACTATGGCTACACCTTC.

This chain uses TRBV28 with TRBJ1-1; D unresolved. The germline V and J ends were trimmed by 2 bases and 1 base, with 11 bases remaining between them. The length of the CDR3 is 15 residues. CDR1 MDHEN and CDR2 SYDVKM come from the germline V gene. CDR3: CASSLMGQSNTEAFF. The CDR3 DNA is TGTGCCAGCAGTTTAATGGGCCAGTCGAACACTGAAGCTTTCTTT.

The V call is TRBV18, the J call TRBJ2-7; TRBD1 aligns across 11 bases. Germline loops: CDR1 KGHSH, CDR2 LQKENI. The CDR3 is made up of 15 amino acids. V lost 4 bases, J lost 5 bases, and 7 bases stayed unmatched. In DNA form, the CDR3 reads TGTGCCAGCTCACTTCGGGGACAGGGGGTTCACGAGCAGTACTTC. Translated, it gives CASSLRGQGVHEQYF.

This clone was counted a single time. This sequence joins TRBV30 and TRBJ1-2; D gene uncertain. The germline V gene encodes CDR1 GTSNPN and CDR2 SVGIG (reference sequence). Trimming removed 2 bases from V and 0 bases from J, with 13 bases in between. The CDR3 has 15 amino acids. The CDR3 loop is CAWSKGNVANYGYTF. The DNA for the CDR3 is TGTGCCTGGAGTAAAGGGAACGTGGCTAACTATGGCTACACCTTC.

This clone was recorded at least ten times. The V call is TRBV6-1, the J call TRBJ1-2, with 7 nucleotides matching TRBD1. The CDR3 totals 14 residues. The J segment lost 1 base and the V segment lost 7 bases, leaving 6 bases of the junction unmatched. Per the germline V gene, CDR1 is MNHNS and CDR2 is SASEGT. CDR3 bases: TGTGCCAGCAATAGATGGGACAGTAACTATGGCTACACCTTC. It codes for CASNRWDSNYGYTF.

CDR3 protein: CSVESFGQGRGNEQFF. In DNA form, the CDR3 reads TGCAGCGTTGAAAGCTTTGGGCAGGGAAGGGGGAATGAGCAGTTCTTC. The gene calls are TRBV29-1 and TRBJ2-1; tentatively, D is TRBD1 (6 bases). CDR1 SQVTM and CDR2 ANQGSEA come from the germline V gene. Trimming shortened V by 2 bases and J by 7 bases, and 21 bases separated the two germline ends. The CDR3 is made up of 16 amino acids.

The CDR3 DNA reads as TGTGCCAGCAGTTACTCGAGGGGCGGGGTTTACAATGAGCAGTTCTTC. It yields the protein CASSYSRGGVYNEQFF. The rearrangement uses TRBV6-5 and TRBJ2-1, with TRBD2 as a possible D gene (6 bases). Trimming took 0 bases from V and 4 from J, leaving 13 bases between them. In germline, CDR1 is MNHEY, CDR2 SVGAGI. The CDR3 has 16 residues.

V gene TRBV5-1 combines with J gene TRBJ2-6, with 8 bases that match TRBD1. The CDR3 length is 16 residues. The V segment lost 4 bases and the J segment 2 bases; nucleotides outside the gene matches: 5. Germline V gene data show CDR1 as SGHRS and CDR2 as YFSETQ. The CDR3, as DNA: TGCGCCAGCAGCACGACAGGGGATGCTGGGGCCAACGTCCTGACTTTC. Translation: CASSTTGDAGANVLTF.

The V gene is TRBV12-5, the J gene TRBJ2-1; perhaps TRBD1 as D (7 bases). V lost 5 bases and J 3 bases, leaving 14 bases between the germline ends. Germline CDR1 reads LGHNT; CDR2 reads FRNRAP. There are 15 residues in the CDR3. The CDR3 region is CASGKNRGGYNEQFF. The CDR3 DNA follows: TGTGCTAGTGGTAAAAACAGGGGAGGCTACAATGAGCAGTTCTTC.

This clone was observed a handful of times. The chain carries TRBV18 and TRBJ2-7; D perhaps matches TRBD1 (5 bases). CDR1 is KGHSH, CDR2 LQKENI, per germline. Trimming cost V 2 bases and J 6 bases, with 11 bases left between them. The CDR3 consists of 13 residues. The CDR3 region has the DNA TGTGCCAGCTCACCAGGGCAGGGTCCCGAGCAGTACTTC. Residues: CASSPGQGPEQYF.

This clone was detected a few times. V and J are TRBV6-5 and TRBJ1-2; unclear D gene. This CDR3 region has 14 residues. The germline V and J ends were trimmed by 4 bases and 6 bases, with 15 bases remaining between them. The germline V gene has CDR1 MNHEY and CDR2 SVGAGI. CDR3 DNA: TGTGCCAGCAGTTCCCGGGCCCAAGCCCATGGCTACACCTTC. Translated, it gives CASSSRAQAHGYTF.

The chain combines TRBV19 with TRBJ2-7, with D possibly being TRBD2 (5 bases). Germline V gene sequence: CDR1 LNHDA, CDR2 SQIVND (reference sequence). V lost 3 bases and J 2 bases, leaving 8 bases between the germline ends. CDR3 length: 13 residues. The CDR3, as DNA: TGTGCCAGTAGTATCCGGGATCCCTACGAGCAGTACTTC. This translates into CASSIRDPYEQYF. The full variable domain, with the rest looked up from reference TRBV19 and TRBJ2-7, is DGGITQSPKYLFRKEGQNVTLSCEQNLNHDAMYWYRQDPGQGLRLIYYSQIVNDFQKGDIAEGYSVSREKKESFPLTVTSAQKNPTAFYLCASSIRDPYEQYFGPGTRLTVT.

The V gene is TRBV29-1, the J gene TRBJ1-1; weak D call: TRBD1 (5 bases). The CDR3 totals 13 residues. CDR1 and CDR2 from the germline V gene are SQVTM and ANQGSEA. V lost 3 bases and J lost 6, with 14 bases in between. DNA of the CDR3: TGCAGCGTTGATGCTGGGACGTCCGCTGAAGCTTTCTTT. Encoded protein: CSVDAGTSAEAFF.

The CDR3 spells CAWSLTTTGGYTF. CDR3 in DNA: TGTGCCTGGAGTCTTACAACAACAGGGGGCTACACCTTC. V and J are TRBV30 and TRBJ1-2; maybe TRBD1 (6 bases). Trimming shortened V by 2 bases and J by 8 bases, and 15 bases separated the two germline ends. The CDR3 loop spans 13 amino acids. The germline CDR1 and CDR2 sequences are GTSNPN and SVGIG (reference sequence).

The V gene is TRBV7-9, the J gene TRBJ2-5, with D unresolved. Germline values: CDR1 SEHNR, CDR2 FQNEAQ (reference sequence). The CDR3 has 12 residues. The V gene lost 1 base and the J gene lost 5 bases, with 5 bases spanning the gap. CDR3 amino acids: CASSLGVETQYF. The CDR3 nucleotides are TGTGCCAGCAGCTTAGGGGTGGAGACCCAGTACTTC.

The V call is TRBV9, the J call TRBJ2-5; D not resolved. Trimming took off 3 bases at V and 0 bases at J, with 3 bases between the two ends. This CDR3 has 12 residues. Per the germline V gene, CDR1 is SGDLS and CDR2 is YYNGEE. The CDR3 reads CASSGHQETQYF. The CDR3, as DNA: TGTGCCAGCAGCGGACACCAAGAGACCCAGTACTTC.

This clone was recorded a few times. The chain uses TRBV25-1 and TRBJ1-2; maybe TRBD1 (6 bases). CDR3 length equals 16 residues. Germline V gives CDR1 MGHDK, CDR2 SYGVNS. V lost 6 bases to trimming and J lost 4 bases, with 21 bases between them. In nucleotides, the CDR3 is TGTGCCAGCAGCCTATTCGGTCCGGGGGGCAGCTATGGCTACACCTTC. It yields the protein CASSLFGPGGSYGYTF.

V and J are TRBV15 and TRBJ1-2; D not resolved. V was clipped by 1 base and J by 5 bases, with 11 bases between them. CDR3 size: 14 residues. Germline CDR1 LNHNV, CDR2 YYDKDF (reference sequence). The CDR3 DNA follows: TGTGCCACCAGCAGAGTTGCGGGAGGTTATGGCTACACCTTC. Translated: CATSRVAGGYGYTF. The full variable domain, completed using reference TRBV15 and TRBJ1-2, is DAMVIQNPRYQVTQFGKPVTLSCSQTLNHNVMYWYQQKSSQAPKLLFHYYDKDFNNEADTPDNFQSRRPNTSFCFLDIRSPGLGDTAMYLCATSRVAGGYGYTFGSGTRLTVV.

This clone has just a few counts. The chain recombines TRBV29-1 with TRBJ2-7; D ambiguous. This CDR3 contains 12 residues. CDR1 and CDR2 (germline): SQVTM, ANQGSEA. Trimming cost V 4 bases and J 3 bases, with 10 bases left between them. The CDR3 loop is CSVGAKNYEQYF. The CDR3 DNA follows: TGCAGCGTTGGGGCAAAGAACTACGAGCAGTACTTC.

The chain employs TRBV7-2 and TRBJ2-3, with 9 bases identical to TRBD2. Germline CDR1 SGHTA, CDR2 FQGNSA. V lost 1 base, J lost 7 bases, and 6 bases stayed unmatched. This CDR3 spans 15 amino acids. Written as DNA, the CDR3 is TGTGCCAGCAGCTTAGTAGCTAGCGGGGTAAATACGCAGTATTTT. This sequence encodes CASSLVASGVNTQYF.

This rearrangement joins TRBV9 to TRBJ1-6; D is uncertain. V lost 3 bases, J lost 10 bases, and 14 bases lay in between. This CDR3 has 14 amino acids. Germline CDR1 reads SGDLS; CDR2 reads YYNGEE. The CDR3 here is CASSEGGLVSPLHF. In DNA form, the CDR3 reads TGTGCCAGCAGCGAGGGAGGGCTAGTCTCACCCCTCCACTTT.

The chain carries TRBV6-5 and TRBJ1-2; D ambiguous. CDR1 and CDR2 (germline): MNHEY, SVGAGI. The ends were cut back, 7 bases at V and 8 bases at J, with 20 bases in the middle. This CDR3 is 14 amino acids long. CDR3 nucleotides: TGTGCCAGCATCCGCACTGGGATGGCCGCGGGCTACACCTTC. It is translated as CASIRTGMAAGYTF.

The chain carries TRBV2 and TRBJ2-5, with D tentatively TRBD2 (5 bases). Trimming cost V 4 bases and J 9 bases, with 18 bases left between them. CDR3 length: 14 amino acids. The V gene's germline CDR1 is SNHLY and CDR2 FYNNEI. The chain's CDR3 is CASSVRASTGSQYF. The CDR3 nucleotides read TGTGCCAGCAGTGTTAGGGCCTCGACGGGATCCCAGTACTTC.

J is TRBJ2-2 and V is TRBV6-6, with D possibly matching TRBD1 (7 bases). Trimming cost V 6 bases and J 2 bases, with 13 bases left between them. Germline assignment: CDR1 MNHNY and CDR2 SVGAGI (reference sequence). CDR3 length: 15 residues. Here the CDR3 DNA reads TGTGCCAGCAGGCGGGACAGCCTTAACACCGGGGAGCTGTTTTTT. This gives the protein CASRRDSLNTGELFF.

For this clone: Other DNA sequences in the sample encode the same CDR3. This chain uses TRBV30 with TRBJ1-2; no clear D. The CDR3 contains 11 residues. Germline V gene lookup returns CDR1 GTSNPN and CDR2 SVGIG (reference sequence). The V gene lost 3 bases and the J gene lost 4 bases, with 6 bases spanning the gap. The CDR3 bases are TGTGCCTGGAGCGATAGCTATGGCTACACCTTC. Protein: CAWSDSYGYTF.

The chain's CDR3 is CASSWKTGLSNGYTF. The CDR3, as DNA: TGCGCCAGCAGCTGGAAAACAGGGCTATCTAATGGCTACACCTTC. The chain employs TRBV5-1 and TRBJ1-2; D might be TRBD1 (6 bases). CDR3 length: 15 residues. Trimming took off 3 bases at V and 6 bases at J, with 18 bases between the two ends. CDR1 SGHRS and CDR2 YFSETQ come from the germline V gene.

The rearrangement joins TRBV5-1 to TRBJ2-5; either TRBD1 or TRBD2 may supply D (5 bases each). Germline assignment: CDR1 SGHRS and CDR2 YFSETQ. The CDR3 loop spans 14 amino acids. Trimming left V 4 bases short and J 5 bases short, with 15 bases between. CDR3 coding DNA: TGCGCCAGCAGCGCAGGGACGGGTGGGGAGACCCAGTACTTC. It encodes CASSAGTGGETQYF.

This clone was observed a handful of times. The chain carries TRBV27 and TRBJ2-7, with TRBD1 matching 12 bases. With 6 bases clipped from V and 5 bases from J, the junction kept 8 bases outside the gene matches. This CDR3 is built from 15 residues. CDR1 MNHEY and CDR2 SMNVEV come from the germline V gene (reference sequence). The CDR3 region is CASSPTGQGAHEQYF. Written as DNA, the CDR3 is TGTGCCAGCAGCCCCACGGGACAGGGGGCCCACGAGCAGTACTTC.

Note on this clone: Other DNA sequences within the sample encode an identical CDR3. The genes are TRBV4-1 and TRBJ1-2; D is perhaps TRBD1 (6 bases). The V gene's germline CDR1 is MGHRA and CDR2 YSYEKL. Trimming shortened V by 2 bases and J by 2 bases, and 6 bases separated the two germline ends. CDR3 length: 13 residues. CDR3 sequence reads: CASSQTGNYGYTF. The CDR3 DNA reads TGCGCCAGCAGCCAAACAGGGAACTATGGCTACACCTTC.